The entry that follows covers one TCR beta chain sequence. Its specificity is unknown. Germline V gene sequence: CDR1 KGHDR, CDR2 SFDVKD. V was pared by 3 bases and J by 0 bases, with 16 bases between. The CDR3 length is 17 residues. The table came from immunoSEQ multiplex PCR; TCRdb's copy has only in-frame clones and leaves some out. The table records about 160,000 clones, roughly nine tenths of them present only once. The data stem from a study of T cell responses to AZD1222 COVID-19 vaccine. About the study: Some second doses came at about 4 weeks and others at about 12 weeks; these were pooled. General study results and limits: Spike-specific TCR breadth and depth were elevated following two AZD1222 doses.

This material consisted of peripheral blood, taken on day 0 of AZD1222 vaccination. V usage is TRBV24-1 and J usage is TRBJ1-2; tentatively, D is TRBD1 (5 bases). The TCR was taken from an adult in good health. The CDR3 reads CATSDEQRQYPNYGYTF. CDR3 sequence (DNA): TGTGCCACCAGTGATGAACAGAGACAGTACCCTAACTATGGCTACACCTTC.